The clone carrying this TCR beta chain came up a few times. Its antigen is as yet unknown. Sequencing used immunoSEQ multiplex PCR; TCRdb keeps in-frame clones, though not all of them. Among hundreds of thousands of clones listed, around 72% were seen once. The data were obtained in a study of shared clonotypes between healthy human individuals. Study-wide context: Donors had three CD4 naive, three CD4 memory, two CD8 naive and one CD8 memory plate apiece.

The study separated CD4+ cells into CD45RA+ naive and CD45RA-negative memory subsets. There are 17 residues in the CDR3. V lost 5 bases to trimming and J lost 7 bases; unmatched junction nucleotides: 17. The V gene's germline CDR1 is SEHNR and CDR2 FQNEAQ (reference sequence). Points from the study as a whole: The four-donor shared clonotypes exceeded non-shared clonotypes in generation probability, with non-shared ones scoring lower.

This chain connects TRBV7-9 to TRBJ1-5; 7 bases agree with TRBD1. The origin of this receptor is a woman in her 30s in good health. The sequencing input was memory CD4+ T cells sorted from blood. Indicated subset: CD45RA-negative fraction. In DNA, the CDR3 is TGTGCCAGCAGCCGCAGAGGCGGACAGGAAGTGAACCAGCCCCAGCATTTT. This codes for CASSRRGGQEVNQPQHF.